This T cell receptor beta chain was sequenced during a study of radiation and T cells in renal cell carcinoma. This clone has just a few counts. Its antigen remains unknown. The protocol was immunoSEQ multiplex PCR, while the TCRdb copy is restricted to in-frame clones and leaves out a portion. There are 24,000 or so clones in the sample; about 62% occur only once, and about 20% lies in the top ten. Study-level points and caveats: Compared with controls, irradiated tumors showed greater TCR clonality.

Noted treatment: treatment-naive control, cytoreductive nephrectomy. The CDR3 is made up of 15 amino acids. With 3 bases clipped from V and 9 bases from J, the junction kept 8 bases outside the gene matches. Germline assignment: CDR1 MGHRA and CDR2 YSYEKL. The clonotype originates from a middle-aged man with renal cell carcinoma. Material: tumor tissue, obtained from a patient whose treatment was nephrectomy without radiotherapy. V and J are TRBV4-1 and TRBJ1-4, with TRBD1 identical over 9 bases. In nucleotides, the CDR3 is TGCGCCAGCAGCCAGCCGGGACAGGGCTTTAAAAAACTGTTTTTT. This encodes CASSQPGQGFKKLFF.